The 4 T cell receptor beta chains presented below share a single source sample, sequenced in a study of beta chain features in type 1 diabetes. Study outcomes and limitations: In all four CD4+ subsets, TCRB CDR3 length was significantly, moderately reduced in type 1 diabetes.

For these TCRs, the target antigens are not known. cDNA synthesis used the whole RNA isolate, giving expressed TCRB sequences. Clones were read by immunoSEQ multiplex PCR, and TCRdb kept only the in-frame ones, dropping some. Here the sample spans over 300,000 clones, approximately 9.7% being singletons. The sequenced material came from central memory CD4+ T cells from blood. The receptors stem from a man under 40 with type 1 diabetes.

The chain is built from TRBV27 and TRBJ2-7; 9 bases map to TRBD1. The ends lost 5 bases at V and 2 bases at J; junction bases unmatched: 7. The CDR3 totals 15 residues. In germline, CDR1 is MNHEY, CDR2 SMNVEV (reference sequence). CDR3 amino acids: CASSPQQGATYEQYF. CDR3 DNA sequence: TGTGCCAGCAGTCCACAACAGGGGGCAACCTACGAGCAGTACTTC.

The rearrangement links TRBV7-2 to TRBJ2-2; 8 nucleotides agree with TRBD1. Trimming took 4 bases from V and 3 from J; bases not matched to a gene: 4. CDR3 length equals 15 residues. The germline V gene has CDR1 SGHTA and CDR2 FQGNSA. This CDR3 reads CASSWTGPDTGELFF. CDR3 DNA sequence: TGTGCCAGCAGCTGGACAGGGCCCGACACCGGGGAGCTGTTTTTT.

Many counts were recorded for this clone. The rearrangement uses TRBV4-3 and TRBJ1-2, with D unresolved. The V end was cut by 4 bases, the J end by 3 bases, with 15 bases between. CDR1 LGHNA and CDR2 YSLEER come from the germline V gene. The CDR3 runs 15 residues. The CDR3 spells CASSRYTAGDYGYTF. The CDR3 DNA sequence: TGCGCCAGCAGCCGTTATACTGCCGGGGACTATGGCTACACCTTC.

This clone has more than one count but fewer than ten. This chain connects TRBV2 to TRBJ2-7; unclear D gene. The CDR3 spans 15 residues. V lost 1 base, J lost 2 bases, and 12 bases lay in between. Germline loops: CDR1 SNHLY, CDR2 FYNNEI. CDR3 amino acids: CASSEVRLAAYEQYF. The CDR3 DNA is TGTGCCAGCAGTGAAGTACGGCTCGCGGCCTACGAGCAGTACTTC.